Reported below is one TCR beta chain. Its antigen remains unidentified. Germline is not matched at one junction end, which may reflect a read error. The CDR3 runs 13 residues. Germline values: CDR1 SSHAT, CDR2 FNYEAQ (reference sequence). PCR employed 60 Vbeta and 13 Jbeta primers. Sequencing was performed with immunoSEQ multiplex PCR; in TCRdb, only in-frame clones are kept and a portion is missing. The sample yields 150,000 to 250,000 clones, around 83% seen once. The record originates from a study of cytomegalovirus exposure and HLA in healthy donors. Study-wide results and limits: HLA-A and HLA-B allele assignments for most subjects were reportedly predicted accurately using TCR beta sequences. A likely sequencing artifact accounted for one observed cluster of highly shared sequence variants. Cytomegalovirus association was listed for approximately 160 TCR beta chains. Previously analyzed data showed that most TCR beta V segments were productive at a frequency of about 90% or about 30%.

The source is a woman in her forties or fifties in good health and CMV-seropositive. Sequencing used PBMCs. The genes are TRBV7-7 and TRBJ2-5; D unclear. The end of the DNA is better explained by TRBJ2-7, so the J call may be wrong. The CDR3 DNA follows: TGTGCTAGCAGCTTTAACCTCGGGTACGAGCAGTACTTC. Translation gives CASSFNLGYEQYF.